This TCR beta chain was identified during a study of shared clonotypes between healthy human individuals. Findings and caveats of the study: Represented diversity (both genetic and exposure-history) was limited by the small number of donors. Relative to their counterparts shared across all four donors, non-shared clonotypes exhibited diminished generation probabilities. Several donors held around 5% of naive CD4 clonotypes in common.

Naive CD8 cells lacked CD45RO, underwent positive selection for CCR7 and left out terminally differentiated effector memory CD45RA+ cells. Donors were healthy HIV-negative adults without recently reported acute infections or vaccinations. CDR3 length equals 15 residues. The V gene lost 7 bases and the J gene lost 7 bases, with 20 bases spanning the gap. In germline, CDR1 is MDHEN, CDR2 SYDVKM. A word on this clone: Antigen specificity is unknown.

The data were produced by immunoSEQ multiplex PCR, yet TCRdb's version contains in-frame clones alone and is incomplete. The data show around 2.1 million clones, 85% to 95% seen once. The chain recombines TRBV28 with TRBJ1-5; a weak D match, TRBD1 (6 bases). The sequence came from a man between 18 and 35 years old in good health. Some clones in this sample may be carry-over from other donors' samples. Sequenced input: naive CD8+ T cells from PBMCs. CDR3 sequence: CASKVGQLAGQPQHF. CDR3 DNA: TGTGCCAGCAAAGTCGGACAGCTCGCGGGGCAGCCCCAGCATTTT.